This TCR beta chain was obtained from a study of cytomegalovirus exposure and HLA in healthy donors. The PCR employed 60 Vbeta primers together with 13 Jbeta primers. This table comes from immunoSEQ multiplex PCR, and its TCRdb copy is limited to in-frame clones, with some not included. Of about 160,000 clones listed, 70% to 85% were seen once; the top ten hold 1.1% to 1.5%. CDR3 size: 11 residues. Germline CDR1 and CDR2: SGHDT and YYEEEE. Trimming took 4 bases from V and 0 from J, leaving 2 bases between them. The chain employs TRBV5-6 and TRBJ2-7; no firm D call. The receptor was derived from a male donor in good health and CMV-seronegative. Sequenced sample: PBMCs. The DNA of the CDR3 is TGTGCCAGCAGCCGCTCCTACGAGCAGTACTTC. Protein product: CASSRSYEQYF.